Here is one TCR beta chain with its context. In its sample, this clonotype was seen a few times. It lacks a known antigen. Nothing much larger sits one base from this clone, and base qualities are not available. The data were obtained in a study of T cell repertoires in cytomegalovirus infection (dated 2019 in TCRdb). About the full investigation: Alongside well-studied HLA-B-restricted epitopes, the peptide stimulations were aimed at recently identified HLA-C-restricted CMV epitopes, whose presentation resists viral immunomodulation. The HLA type of each donor mattered for the analysis, because public TCR beta signatures pointed to carriage of CMV infection along with the matching HLA type.

General study outcomes and caveats: In both this cohort and an independent roughly 400-donor cohort, the cumulative frequency of public TCR beta family members distinguished carriers of CMV infection plus the relevant HLA type. The ex vivo response was dominated by HLA-C-restricted CMV-specific TCR beta clonotypes, which also provided the single most frequent clonotype in two of eight donors.

The run used an Illumina HiSeq 1500. Through fastp at Q25 and MiXCR, TCRdb rebuilt clones from the public reads, retaining in-frame beta chains. Under each unique CDR3 protein, matching rows form one entry showing the most common genes and DNA. Here the sample has 200,000 to 250,000 distinct CDR3 sequences; approximately 40% occur a single time. The top ten constitute about 60% of the sample. CDR1 and CDR2 are drawn from the germline V gene: SGHTA, FQGTGA. A distance of 18 bases separates the germline ends of V and J, which lose 0 bases and 13 bases respectively. The CDR3, from cysteine to phenylalanine, totals 15 residues. The only DNA kept is the CDR3, 45 bases in frame from the first base. Interpreted using the paper, the treatment or condition label stands for: in vitro stimulation with specific CMV peptide epitopes to enrich CMV-specific T cells.

The chain joins TRBV7-3 to TRBJ2-2; D gene: possibly TRBD1, on 5 matching bases. Sequencing used CD8+ T cells from cultured PBMCs, obtained from culture after CMV antigen stimulation. The origin of this receptor is a human donor in good health (CMV status not recorded). Some clones in this sample may be carry-over from other donors' samples. The nucleotides read TGTGCCAGCAGCTTAACGGAAGGGGCTAGATCTGGGCTGTTTTTT. Its product reads: CASSLTEGARSGLFF.